This entry lists 24 T cell receptor beta chains sequenced from one sample in a study of OX40 agonist ivuxolimab in advanced cancers. Here immunoSEQ multiplex PCR was the method, and the copy in TCRdb shows in-frame clones only, minus some. This sample has under 15,000 clones, with around 83% found just once. The sequences come from CD4+ or CD8+ T cells sorted from blood, collected in a trial of the OX40 agonist ivuxolimab. The receptor source for this set is an adult with an advanced solid tumor such as melanoma, head and neck, liver or kidney cancer.

The J gene is TRBJ2-3, the V gene TRBV4-1, with D unresolved. The CDR3 extends over 15 amino acids. The germline V and J ends were trimmed by 3 bases and 3 bases, with 13 bases remaining between them. Per the germline V gene, CDR1 is MGHRA and CDR2 is YSYEKL. CDR3 protein: CASSHSSDFTDTQYF. For the CDR3, the DNA is TGCGCCAGCAGCCATTCTAGTGATTTTACAGATACGCAGTATTTT.

The chain employs TRBV14 and TRBJ2-7, with 8 bases aligning to TRBD1. V lost 1 base, J lost 0 bases, and 5 bases stayed unmatched. Germline V gives CDR1 SGHDN, CDR2 FVKESK. The CDR3 covers 16 residues. DNA for the CDR3: TGTGCCAGCAGCCAAGGCAGGGGGCGAAGCTCCTACGAGCAGTACTTC. Translated, it gives CASSQGRGRSSYEQYF.

This rearrangement joins TRBV18 to TRBJ2-1, with TRBD1 matching over 7 bases. This CDR3 has 15 amino acids. CDR1 and CDR2 from the germline V gene are KGHSH and LQKENI. J was trimmed by 0 bases and V by 3 bases; bases with no gene match: 2. CDR3 DNA sequence: TGTGCCAGCTCACCGACAGGGAGCTCCTACAATGAGCAGTTCTTC. It encodes CASSPTGSSYNEQFF.

V is TRBV11-3 and J is TRBJ2-1; D may be TRBD2 (5 bases). Trimming left V 1 base short and J 9 bases short, with 10 bases between. CDR1 and CDR2 from the germline V gene are SGHNT and YENEEA. The CDR3 is made up of 13 amino acids. CDR3 loop: CASSLVGSPEQFF. Here the CDR3 DNA reads TGTGCCAGCAGCTTAGTTGGGAGTCCTGAGCAGTTCTTC.

The chain links TRBV10-1 to TRBJ2-2; D may be TRBD1 (5 bases). V shed 3 bases and J shed 3 bases, with 8 bases lying between them. The CDR3 is 14 residues long. Germline lookup yields CDR1 WNHNN and CDR2 SYGVQD (reference sequence). This CDR3 is CASSDDSYTGELFF. The CDR3 DNA sequence: TGCGCCAGCAGTGACGACAGTTACACCGGGGAGCTGTTTTTT.

This chain connects TRBV6-5 to TRBJ2-3; 8 nucleotides agree with TRBD2. Germline assignment: CDR1 MNHEY and CDR2 SVGAGI. V trimming: 5 bases; J trimming: 6 bases; junction bases outside the gene matches: 1. The CDR3 totals 12 residues. The CDR3 loop is CASSGTRDTQYF. In DNA form, the CDR3 reads TGTGCCAGCAGTGGGACTAGGGATACGCAGTATTTT.

J is TRBJ2-2 and V is TRBV12-2; TRBD2 is the table's D call and was not checked against the DNA. TRBV12-2 is a documented pseudogene. This CDR3 has 17 amino acids. Written as DNA, the CDR3 is TGTGCAAGTCGCTTAGTTGCTAGCGCCTTTAACACCGGGGAGCTGTTTTTT. It yields the protein CASRLVASAFNTGELFF.

The chain uses TRBV9 and TRBJ2-3; D is undetermined. CDR1 and CDR2 (germline): SGDLS, YYNGEE. The CDR3 length is 14 residues. Trimming removed 0 bases from V and 3 bases from J, with 8 bases in between. This chain's CDR3 is CASSVGRLTDTQYF. CDR3 DNA: TGTGCCAGCAGCGTAGGGCGGCTGACAGATACGCAGTATTTT.

The V call is TRBV6-1, the J call TRBJ2-7; perhaps TRBD1 as D (6 bases). This CDR3 region has 12 residues. Trimming pared 3 bases from V and 4 bases from J, leaving 7 bases between. CDR1 is MNHNS and CDR2 is SASEGT in the germline V gene. The CDR3 protein is CASSDTGYEQYF. CDR3 in DNA: TGTGCCAGCAGTGACACAGGGTACGAGCAGTACTTC.

The gene calls are TRBV18 and TRBJ1-5; 7 positions agree with TRBD1. From germline, CDR1 is KGHSH and CDR2 LQKENI. Trimming at V came to 3 bases and at J to 4 bases, leaving 9 bases not matched to a gene. The CDR3 is made up of 16 amino acids. The CDR3 spells CASSPGTVGPNQPQHF. DNA of the CDR3: TGTGCCAGCTCACCCGGGACAGTCGGCCCGAATCAGCCCCAGCATTTT. Full variable domain (rest looked up from reference TRBV18 and TRBJ1-5): NAGVMQNPRHLVRRRGQEARLRCSPMKGHSHVYWYRQLPEEGLKFMVYLQKENIIDESGMPKERFSAEFPKEGPSILRIQQVVRGDSAAYFCASSPGTVGPNQPQHFGDGTRLSIL.

The chain employs TRBV7-3 and TRBJ2-5; 7 nucleotides match TRBD2. Germline CDR1 SGHTA, CDR2 FQGTGA. CDR3 length: 15 amino acids. The V gene end was trimmed by 2 bases and the J gene end by 2 bases; junction bases not matched to a gene: 5. CDR3 amino acids: CASSLVAGPQETQYF. The CDR3 DNA reads TGTGCCAGCAGCTTAGTAGCGGGCCCACAAGAGACCCAGTACTTC.

V gene TRBV4-2 combines with J gene TRBJ1-1, with 10 nucleotides matching TRBD1. From germline, CDR1 is LGHNA and CDR2 YNFKEQ. The V and J ends lost 7 bases and 11 bases, in that order; junction bases with no gene match: 10. The CDR3 is 13 amino acids. CDR3 DNA: TGTGCCAGCAACCCGGGACAGGGGATTAATGCTTTCTTT. Translated, it gives CASNPGQGINAFF.

The CDR3 DNA follows: TGTGCCATCAGTGACCCGACAGACCCTGACACAGATACGCAGTATTTT. It yields the protein CAISDPTDPDTDTQYF. This chain uses TRBV10-3 with TRBJ2-3; D possibly corresponds to TRBD1 (5 bases). This CDR3 region has 16 residues. CDR1 and CDR2 (germline): ENHRY, SYGVKD. With 3 bases removed from V and 2 bases from J, the gap between germline ends came to 15 bases.

The chain uses TRBV7-2 and TRBJ2-2; no firm D call. The CDR3 runs 14 residues. CDR1 is SGHTA, CDR2 FQGNSA, per germline. Trimming removed 1 base at V and 1 base at J, with 4 bases between. CDR3 residues: CASSLGLNTGELFF. The DNA of the CDR3 is TGTGCCAGCAGCTTAGGACTGAACACCGGGGAGCTGTTTTTT.

The chain employs TRBV7-9 and TRBJ2-1, with 7 bases identical to TRBD1. V lost 0 bases and J lost 0; bases outside the gene matches: 8. The CDR3 spans 18 residues. The germline gives CDR1 SEHNR, CDR2 FQNEAQ (reference sequence). The CDR3 protein is CASSLAPGQASSYNEQFF. The CDR3 region has the DNA TGTGCCAGCAGCTTAGCCCCCGGACAGGCGAGCTCCTACAATGAGCAGTTCTTC.

This clone has just one count. This chain links TRBV5-1 with TRBJ2-7; possible D gene TRBD1, 6 bases. The germline V gene has CDR1 SGHRS and CDR2 YFSETQ. The CDR3 sequence is 15 residues long. V shed 0 bases and J shed 3 bases, with 13 bases lying between them. The CDR3 region has the DNA TGCGCCAGCAGCTTGGAGGTGGGACACTTCTACGAGCAGTACTTC. Translating it yields CASSLEVGHFYEQYF. Variable domain in full (rest from reference TRBV5-1 and TRBJ2-7): KAGVTQTPRYLIKTRGQQVTLSCSPISGHRSVSWYQQTPGQGLQFLFEYFSETQRNKGNFPGRFSGRQFSNSRSEMNVSTLELGDSALYLCASSLEVGHFYEQYFGPGTRLTVT.

The chain combines TRBV7-9 with TRBJ2-7, with a possible D match to TRBD2 (5 bases). Germline V gene sequence: CDR1 SEHNR, CDR2 FQNEAQ (reference sequence). Trimming removed 1 base from V and 3 bases from J, with 13 bases in between. This CDR3 spans 15 amino acids. The DNA of the CDR3 is TGTGCCAGCAGCTTAGAAATACCGGGGAGCTACGAGCAGTACTTC. Translation: CASSLEIPGSYEQYF.

V and J are TRBV11-1 and TRBJ1-1, with 8 nucleotides matching TRBD1. The CDR3 consists of 14 residues. V lost 1 base and J lost 10; bases outside the gene matches: 8. CDR1 SGHAT and CDR2 FQDESV come from the germline V gene (reference sequence). The CDR3 is CASSLEGTGYGAFF. Here the CDR3 DNA reads TGTGCCAGCAGCTTAGAGGGGACAGGATATGGAGCTTTCTTT.

This clone came up once. The chain is built from TRBV6-6 and TRBJ1-1; no firm D call. The germline V gene has CDR1 MNHNY and CDR2 SVGAGI (reference sequence). The length of the CDR3 is 14 residues. The germline V and J ends were trimmed by 2 bases and 4 bases, with 11 bases remaining between them. CDR3 residues: CASSYLGSSTEAFF. In nucleotides, the CDR3 is TGTGCCAGCAGTTACCTGGGGTCGAGCACTGAAGCTTTCTTT.

J is TRBJ1-5 and V is TRBV6-6; no reliable D call. The CDR3 is 12 residues long. V was pared by 2 bases and J by 5 bases, with 4 bases between. CDR1 MNHNY and CDR2 SVGAGI come from the germline V gene (reference sequence). CDR3 residues: CASSYGDQPQHF. Written as DNA, the CDR3 is TGTGCCAGCAGTTACGGGGATCAGCCCCAGCATTTT.

The chain links TRBV28 to TRBJ2-1; 14 bases are shared with TRBD2. V dropped 5 bases and J dropped 7; count of bases not matched to a gene: 4. CDR1 MDHEN and CDR2 SYDVKM come from the germline V gene. CDR3 size: 15 residues. The CDR3 here is CASSPRTSGRNEQFF. In nucleotides, the CDR3 is TGTGCCAGCAGTCCTAGGACTAGCGGGAGGAATGAGCAGTTCTTC.

V is TRBV7-3 and J is TRBJ2-7, with 8 bases that match TRBD2. Looked up from germline, CDR1 is SGHTA and CDR2 is FQGTGA. The trim removed 3 bases at V and 2 bases at J, leaving 6 bases unmatched. The length of the CDR3 is 15 residues. The CDR3 nucleotides are TGTGCCAGCAGCTTTCTAGCGGGTAACGCCTACGAGCAGTACTTC. This codes for CASSFLAGNAYEQYF.

The V gene is TRBV7-9, the J gene TRBJ1-5, with 8 bases fitting TRBD1. V lost 5 bases and J lost 0; bases outside the gene matches: 9. Looked up from germline, CDR1 is SEHNR and CDR2 is FQNEAQ (reference sequence). The CDR3 consists of 17 residues. In nucleotides, the CDR3 is TGTGCCAGCAGCCCCCAGACAGGGGTCAATAGCAATCAGCCCCAGCATTTT. It specifies CASSPQTGVNSNQPQHF.

This clone appeared once. The rearrangement uses TRBV15 and TRBJ2-1; 8 nucleotides agree with TRBD2. The CDR3 is 15 residues long. Looked up from germline, CDR1 is LNHNV and CDR2 is YYDKDF (reference sequence). With V trimmed by 4 bases and J by 0 bases, 2 bases remained unmatched. The CDR3: CATSKRENSYNEQFF. The CDR3 DNA reads as TGTGCCACCAGCAAGCGGGAGAACTCCTACAATGAGCAGTTCTTC.